The entry below gives a single T cell receptor (beta chain) sequence along with its context. The data were taken from a study of blood T cells in healthy people across ages. Germline-derived CDR1 and CDR2 are MNHNS and SASEGT. J lost 10 bases, V lost 6 bases, and 18 bases had no gene match. CDR3 length equals 17 residues. The use of a sample-barcoded 5' primer and a J-beta primer mix characterized a second PCR of roughly 6 to 11 cycles. TCRdb independently ran MiXCR on the 5' RACE reads; one entry per CDR3 protein. Of approximately 1.5 million distinct CDR3 sequences listed, about 35% are singletons. The V and J genes are TRBV6-1 and TRBJ2-1; the match to TRBD1 covers 10 bases. The sequence derives from a woman in her twenties or thirties in good health. The specimen was blood. CDR3 bases: TGTGCCAGCAGCCCCCGACCGGGACAGGGGCCATCAGGAGAGCAGTTCTTC. It encodes CASSPRPGQGPSGEQFF.